The rows below give T cell receptor beta chains drawn from one sample of a study of blood T cell repertoires in COVID-19. Clones were read by immunoSEQ multiplex PCR, and TCRdb kept only the in-frame ones, dropping some. The repertoire holds under 300,000 clones, with roughly four fifths as singletons. Source material: peripheral blood. The receptors come from a man in his thirties or forties who had recovered from COVID-19. The CDR3 runs from the conserved cysteine through the conserved F or W. Each record gives: clone size, V gene, D gene, J gene, CDR3 DNA, CDR3 protein. A D gene is named only where the DNA matches it firmly. Some rows have no size entry. The others give once, few or many, or a class for an expanded clone.

-	TRBV6-2/TRBV6-3	TRBD1	TRBJ1-5	TGTGCCAGCAGTTACACCGGGACAGGGGGAAGGATCGTACAGCCCCAGCATTTT	CASSYTGTGGRIVQPQHF
-	TRBV30	TRBD1	TRBJ1-1	TGTGCCTGGGATACAGGGGCAGGAGCTTTCTTT	CAWDTGAGAFF
-	TRBV5-1	TRBD1	TRBJ1-2	TGCGCCAGCAGCTCGGGACAGGGATCTTCGTTTCGCGGCTACACCTTC	CASSSGQGSSFRGYTF
-	TRBV3-1/TRBV3-2	-	TRBJ1-1	TGTGCCAGCAGCCAAGATTACCGGGGGAGTATGAACACTGAAGCTTTCTTT	CASSQDYRGSMNTEAFF
-	TRBV27	-	TRBJ1-1	TGTGCCAGCAGTTTGGAGTCAGTGAACACTGAAGCTTTCTTT	CASSLESVNTEAFF
many	TRBV6-4	-	TRBJ1-1	TGTGCCAGCAGTGAGTCAGGGAACACTGAAGCTTTCTTT	CASSESGNTEAFF
-	TRBV7-3	-	TRBJ1-1	TGTGCCAGCAGCTTAACCGGGTCGAACACTGAAGCTTTCTTT	CASSLTGSNTEAFF
-	TRBV6-1	TRBD2	TRBJ2-1	TGTGCCAGCAGTGACGAAGCGGGGGGGCGCAATGAGCAGTTCTTC	CASSDEAGGRNEQFF
-	TRBV27	TRBD2	TRBJ2-1	TGTGCCAGCAGCCGACTAGCGGGGGCCACCAATGAGCAGTTCTTC	CASSRLAGATNEQFF
-	TRBV7-3	TRBD2	TRBJ2-1	TGTGCCAGCAGCTTTGCGGGGGGGCTCAATGAGCAGTTCTTC	CASSFAGGLNEQFF
-	TRBV6-1	-	TRBJ2-1	TGTGCCAGCAGTGCGCAGGGTTCCTCCTACAATGAGCAGTTCTTC	CASSAQGSSYNEQFF
-	TRBV5-1	-	TRBJ1-1	TGCGCCAGCAGCTTGGCCAGGGGCGTCAACACTGAAGCTTTCTTT	CASSLARGVNTEAFF
-	TRBV13	-	TRBJ2-3	TGTGCCAGCAGCTTAGGGCGGACAGATACGCAGTATTTT	CASSLGRTDTQYF
-	TRBV10-3	TRBD1	TRBJ2-3	TGTGCCATCAGTGAGTCTATAGGGGGCCGCCCAGATACGCAGTATTTT	CAISESIGGRPDTQYF
-	TRBV10-2	-	TRBJ1-2	TGCGCCAGCAGTTCCGGGGGGAACTATGGCTACACCTTC	CASSSGGNYGYTF
-	TRBV6-5	-	TRBJ1-1	TGTGCCAGCATGAGGGTCTCTGAAGCTTTCTTT	CASMRVSEAFF
-	TRBV6-6	-	TRBJ2-1	TGTGCCAGCAGTTACCCCCCGGGGGTCAAAGGCAATGAGCAGTTCTTC	CASSYPPGVKGNEQFF
-	TRBV5-1	TRBD2	TRBJ2-5	TGCGCCAGCAGCCTATTCCGGGGGGTTGAGACCCAGTACTTC	CASSLFRGVETQYF
-	TRBV19	TRBD1	TRBJ2-5	TGTGCCAGTAGAGAGACAGGGTCAGGAGAGACCCAGTACTTC	CASRETGSGETQYF